What follows are 27 T cell receptor beta chains derived from one specimen sequenced in a study of regulatory T cells in long-lasting Graves disease listed by TCRdb under 2021. In light of the paper, this sample's time point label describes: newly diagnosed GD, antithyroid drugs for less than 3 months. For both TCR sequencing and RNA sequencing, RNA was extracted from PBMCs in TRIzol. The library relied on multiplex PCR. The data were produced on an Illumina HiSeq 4000. TCR beta libraries were built with iRepertoire HTBI primers and Arm-PCR amplification of CDR3 regions. In TCRdb, the public reads were trimmed at Q25 with fastp and aligned with MiXCR, with productive beta chains retained. Entries that share a CDR3 protein sequence are merged under the most common genes and DNA. The table for this sample lists 450,000 to 500,000 distinct CDR3 sequences; roughly 16% of them were counted only once. The top ten clones comprise more than 10% of the sample.

These data also formed part of another study, on T cells in Graves' hyperthyroidism and ophthalmopathy.

The specimen was peripheral blood mononuclear cells (PBMCs), collected at new diagnosis, from a patient treated with antithyroid drugs. The receptors were sampled from a man aged 40-50 years with Graves disease. Donor details come from another sample of the same person, matched by shared clones.

This clonotype came up many times. The chain carries TRBV11-3 and TRBJ2-3, with 9 bases that match TRBD2. CDR1 and CDR2 from the germline V gene are SGHNT and YENEEA. The CDR3 is 16 amino acids. V gave up 1 base and J gave up 5 bases; unmatched junction bases: 7. The CDR3 loop reads CASSLGREGRGDTQYF. CDR3 nucleotides: TGTGCCAGCAGCTTAGGGCGGGAGGGCCGCGGAGATACGCAGTATTTT.

The V gene is TRBV25-1, the J gene TRBJ2-1; tentatively, D is TRBD1 (6 bases). The CDR3 totals 14 residues. The germline gives CDR1 MGHDK, CDR2 SYGVNS. The V end was cut by 1 base, the J end by 9 bases, with 13 bases between. Here the CDR3 DNA reads TGTGCCAGCAGTGAATTCGGGACGACAGGTGAGCAGTTCTTC. Protein: CASSEFGTTGEQFF.

This chain uses TRBV19 with TRBJ1-1; 9 positions agree with TRBD1. Germline loops: CDR1 LNHDA, CDR2 SQIVND (reference sequence). The CDR3 runs to 16 residues. V shed 4 bases, J shed 0 bases, and the junction held 6 bases outside the gene matches. The CDR3, as DNA: TGTGCCAGTAGTAACTCACAGGGGGCAGTGAACACTGAAGCTTTCTTT. This codes for CASSNSQGAVNTEAFF.

In this sample, this clonotype turned up many times. The CDR3 nucleotides are TGTGCCAGCAGCTTTTCGGGGGGAGCCTACGAGCAGTACTTC. It encodes CASSFSGGAYEQYF. The chain joins TRBV13 to TRBJ2-7; 7 bases fit TRBD2. This CDR3 spans 14 amino acids. J gave up 2 bases and V 3 bases, and 4 bases lay outside the gene matches. CDR1 is PRHDT and CDR2 is FYEKMQ in the germline V gene (reference sequence).

This clonotype was counted ten times or more. The rearrangement uses TRBV2 and TRBJ2-3, with TRBD2 as a possible D gene (5 bases). The CDR3 length is 15 residues. Germline values: CDR1 SNHLY, CDR2 FYNNEI. The ends were cut back, 2 bases at V and 0 bases at J, with 9 bases in the middle. CDR3 sequence: CASSERTQSTDTQYF. For the CDR3, the DNA is TGTGCCAGCAGTGAACGGACTCAGAGCACAGATACGCAGTATTTT. Combining the CDR3 with reference TRBV2 and TRBJ2-3 gives the whole variable domain EPEVTQTPSHQVTQMGQEVILRCVPISNHLYFYWYRQILGQKVEFLVSFYNNEISEKSEIFDDQFSVERPDGSNFTLKIRSTKLEDSAMYFCASSERTQSTDTQYFGPGTRLTVL.

This clonotype was seen a few times. V is TRBV27 and J is TRBJ1-1, with D perhaps TRBD1 (6 bases). The CDR3 is made up of 15 amino acids. Trimming removed 6 bases at V and 0 bases at J, with 14 bases between. Germline V gene lookup returns CDR1 MNHEY and CDR2 SMNVEV (reference sequence). The CDR3 DNA is TGTGCCAGCAGGGACAGACTAGCAGTGAACACTGAAGCTTTCTTT. Protein: CASRDRLAVNTEAFF.

This rearrangement joins TRBV20-1 to TRBJ2-2, with 12 bases matching TRBD1. The CDR3 has 15 amino acids. With V trimmed by 5 bases and J by 5 bases, 6 bases remained unmatched. Germline V gene data show CDR1 as DFQATT and CDR2 as SNEGSKA (reference sequence). The CDR3 nucleotides read TGCAGTGCTCCTCTGGGACAGGGGGCGACCGGGGAGCTGTTTTTT. It translates to CSAPLGQGATGELFF.

This clonotype has ten or more counts. The V gene is TRBV30, the J gene TRBJ1-4, with D perhaps matching TRBD1 (5 bases). Germline assignment: CDR1 GTSNPN and CDR2 SVGIG (reference sequence). The CDR3 covers 14 residues. V shed 3 bases and J shed 2 bases, with 10 bases lying between them. CDR3 bases: TGTGCCTGGAGAGGACATCAGACTAATGAAAAACTGTTTTTT. This translates into CAWRGHQTNEKLFF.

The table lists this clonotype with many counts. The chain uses TRBV12-3 or TRBV12-4 and TRBJ2-7; D perhaps matches TRBD2 (5 bases). V lost 4 bases, J lost 3 bases, and 13 bases lay in between. This CDR3 spans 14 amino acids. CDR3 loop: CASSYERSSYEQYF. The CDR3 DNA sequence: TGTGCCAGCAGTTACGAGCGGAGTAGCTACGAGCAGTACTTC.

In this sample, this clonotype turned up many times. The chain employs TRBV20-1 and TRBJ2-3; 8 bases map to TRBD1. Germline V gene sequence: CDR1 DFQATT, CDR2 SNEGSKA (reference sequence). The V segment lost 6 bases and the J segment 3 bases; nucleotides outside the gene matches: 11. This CDR3 has 15 residues. The CDR3 loop reads CSANWGRGRTDTQYF. As DNA, the CDR3 is TGCAGTGCCAATTGGGGCAGGGGGCGAACAGATACGCAGTATTTT.

The J gene is TRBJ2-5, the V gene TRBV29-1; 9 bases line up with TRBD2. The CDR3 is 13 amino acids. V gave up 4 bases and J gave up 5 bases; unmatched junction bases: 5. CDR1 and CDR2 (germline): SQVTM, ANQGSEA. CDR3 protein: CSVGGRAKETQYF. DNA of the CDR3: TGCAGCGTTGGCGGGAGGGCCAAGGAGACCCAGTACTTC.

The chain is built from TRBV29-1 and TRBJ2-5; 7 bases map to TRBD1. This CDR3 comprises 13 residues. CDR1 and CDR2 from the germline V gene are SQVTM and ANQGSEA. V was pared by 3 bases and J by 5 bases, with 6 bases of the junction left unmatched. This CDR3 reads CSVDRGRAETQYF. CDR3 bases: TGCAGCGTTGACAGGGGGAGAGCGGAGACCCAGTACTTC.

This clonotype occurred many times. The CDR3 loop is CASSQLQRGYTF. The CDR3 region has the DNA TGTGCCAGCAGCCAACTACAAAGAGGCTACACCTTC. The chain combines TRBV3-1 with TRBJ1-2; D not resolved. Germline V gene lookup returns CDR1 LGHDT and CDR2 YNNKEL (reference sequence). Trimming took 2 bases from V and 8 from J, leaving 9 bases between them. CDR3 length: 12 residues.

In this sample, this clonotype turned up many times. The CDR3 DNA follows: TGTGCCAGCAGCGAAGAACCGGGAGGCAAAGAGACCCAGTACTTC. Translated, it gives CASSEEPGGKETQYF. The rearrangement joins TRBV7-8 to TRBJ2-5; 7 nucleotides line up with TRBD2. The CDR3 loop spans 15 amino acids. V was clipped by 5 bases and J by 3 bases; unmatched bases: 9. Germline V gives CDR1 SGHVS, CDR2 FQNEAQ.

The chain joins TRBV9 to TRBJ2-3; 9 bases are a match to TRBD1. This CDR3 contains 15 residues. In germline, CDR1 is SGDLS, CDR2 YYNGEE. The junction had 3 bases not matched to a gene; V was cut back by 0 bases and J by 4 bases. CDR3: CASSVEGQGSDTQYF. In nucleotides, the CDR3 is TGTGCCAGCAGCGTAGAGGGACAGGGTTCAGATACGCAGTATTTT.

This clonotype was observed a few times. CDR3 sequence (DNA): TGCAGTGCTAGTAGGAGAGCCGCAAACACCATATATTTT. It yields the protein CSASRRAANTIYF. This chain links TRBV20-1 with TRBJ1-3; D remains ambiguous. Per the germline V gene, CDR1 is DFQATT and CDR2 is SNEGSKA (reference sequence). The CDR3 is made up of 13 amino acids. Between the trimmed V and J ends, which lost 3 bases and 6 bases, there was a span of 12 bases.

This CDR3 is CASKGQIGNQPQHF. In nucleotides, the CDR3 is TGTGCCAGCAAAGGGCAGATAGGAAATCAGCCCCAGCATTTT. The chain links TRBV6-1 to TRBJ1-5; D unresolved. The CDR3 is 14 amino acids. CDR1 is MNHNS, CDR2 SASEGT, per germline. V was trimmed by 7 bases and J by 4 bases, leaving 14 bases between them.

This clonotype came up many times. The chain couples TRBV10-3 to TRBJ2-7, with D tentatively TRBD1 (5 bases). The germline CDR1 and CDR2 sequences are ENHRY and SYGVKD. V was shortened by 3 bases and J by 4 bases, with 7 bases between the two germline ends. The CDR3 runs to 12 residues. The CDR3 reads CAISDKGYEQYF. The CDR3 region has the DNA TGTGCCATCAGTGATAAGGGGTACGAGCAGTACTTC.

This clonotype occurred many times. This chain links TRBV27 with TRBJ2-1, with D uncertain. CDR3 length: 14 amino acids. V lost 2 bases and J 10 bases, leaving 15 bases between the germline ends. Per the germline V gene, CDR1 is MNHEY and CDR2 is SMNVEV (reference sequence). The CDR3 loop reads CASSLGWLGKEQFF. The DNA of the CDR3 is TGTGCCAGCAGTTTAGGGTGGCTAGGTAAAGAGCAGTTCTTC.

This chain joins TRBV6-4 and TRBJ1-6, with 7 bases matching TRBD1. Losses at the gene ends were 5 bases for V and 9 bases for J; bases not matched to a gene: 13. From germline, CDR1 is MRHNA and CDR2 SNTAGT. The CDR3 runs 16 residues. CDR3 sequence (DNA): TGTGCCAGCAGTTACCCGAGACAGGGCATCGGTTCACCCCTCCACTTT. Translated, it gives CASSYPRQGIGSPLHF.

This clonotype was observed a handful of times. The rearrangement links TRBV20-1 to TRBJ2-1; 9 nucleotides agree with TRBD1. The V and J ends lost 3 bases and 10 bases, in that order; junction bases with no gene match: 16. Germline V gene lookup returns CDR1 DFQATT and CDR2 SNEGSKA (reference sequence). The CDR3 loop spans 16 amino acids. The CDR3 nucleotides are TGCAGTGCTAGGACCCCGGGACAGGGAGGTTTTTTCGAGCAGTTCTTC. This encodes CSARTPGQGGFFEQFF.

This clonotype was seen ten or more times. The V call is TRBV20-1, the J call TRBJ2-5; D ambiguous. Germline loops: CDR1 DFQATT, CDR2 SNEGSKA (reference sequence). V was cut by 0 bases and J by 4 bases, with 15 bases left in between. The CDR3 is made up of 15 amino acids. CDR3 nucleotide sequence: TGCAGTGCTAGAGATCCCTACGGCCAAGCAGAGACCCAGTACTTC. Amino acids: CSARDPYGQAETQYF.

This clonotype was recorded many times. V is TRBV28 and J is TRBJ1-4; D is uncertain. The V end was cut by 8 bases, the J end by 6 bases, with 10 bases between. Germline loops: CDR1 MDHEN, CDR2 SYDVKM. The CDR3 is 12 amino acids. Here the CDR3 DNA reads TGTGCCAGCCGGCCTGTCCATGAAAAACTGTTTTTT. Its translation: CASRPVHEKLFF.

This clonotype has ten or more counts. The chain combines TRBV11-2 with TRBJ2-7, with TRBD2 matching 10 bases. V was clipped by 0 bases and J by 3 bases; unmatched bases: 8. The CDR3 contains 17 residues. Per the germline V gene, CDR1 is SGHAT and CDR2 is FQNNGV. The CDR3: CASSLEVPLAGYYEQYF. Written as DNA, the CDR3 is TGTGCCAGCAGCTTAGAGGTCCCACTAGCGGGATACTACGAGCAGTACTTC.

In this sample, this clonotype turned up many times. For the CDR3, the DNA is TGTGCCAGCAGCCAAGACGGCGCTAGCGGGATCTACAATGAGCAGTTCTTC. Translating it yields CASSQDGASGIYNEQFF. This chain connects TRBV3-1 to TRBJ2-1, with 9 bases fitting TRBD2. Losses at the gene ends were 0 bases for V and 3 bases for J; bases not matched to a gene: 6. The germline gives CDR1 LGHDT, CDR2 YNNKEL (reference sequence). The CDR3 runs to 17 residues.

The table lists this clonotype with many counts. The chain employs TRBV7-6 and TRBJ2-3; 7 nucleotides line up with TRBD1. With V trimmed by 2 bases and J by 4 bases, 3 bases remained unmatched. Germline V gives CDR1 SGHVS, CDR2 FNYEAQ. This CDR3 is 14 amino acids long. This chain's CDR3 is CASSLWQGADTQYF. The DNA for the CDR3 is TGTGCCAGCAGCTTATGGCAGGGGGCAGATACGCAGTATTTT.

The rearrangement links TRBV19 to TRBJ2-1; D not certain. V dropped 3 bases and J dropped 0 bases, with 9 bases sitting between them. Germline lookup yields CDR1 LNHDA and CDR2 SQIVND (reference sequence). CDR3 length equals 15 residues. In DNA, the CDR3 is TGTGCCAGTAGTATTGTAGATAACTCCTACAATGAGCAGTTCTTC. Amino acids: CASSIVDNSYNEQFF. The full variable domain, with the rest looked up from reference TRBV19 and TRBJ2-1, is DGGITQSPKYLFRKEGQNVTLSCEQNLNHDAMYWYRQDPGQGLRLIYYSQIVNDFQKGDIAEGYSVSREKKESFPLTVTSAQKNPTAFYLCASSIVDNSYNEQFFGPGTRLTVL.